The source of this T cell receptor (beta chain) is a study of yellow fever vaccine responses in identical twins listed by TCRdb under 2018. As for the study more broadly: The study precisely tracked vaccine-responding T cell clones in identical twins.

Of note for this clonotype: Its specific antigen is unknown. One base away there is no much larger clone; base qualities are not given.

Spanning cysteine to phenylalanine, the CDR3 consists of 13 amino acids. CDR3 DNA only is kept here, 39 bases in frame from base 1. V is clipped by 6 bases and J by 7 bases, and the sequence between their germline boundaries is 13 bases long. Overall study results and their limits: The authors reported that the T cell response to vaccination in identical twins appeared partly convergent and partly personalized.

The library was obtained by RT-PCR. The reads were generated on an Illumina HiSeq 2500. The public reads were reprocessed in TCRdb via fastp at Q25 and MiXCR, keeping in-frame beta chains. A single entry per CDR3 protein holds the most common genes and DNA from its merged rows. In all, the sample holds about 14,000 distinct CDR3 sequences, and approximately 84% of those were seen once. In total, the top ten clones hold over 0.6% of the sample. Sequences were derived from T cells from blood (PBMCs), unsorted or a sorted subset (not recorded which), sampled before or after yellow fever vaccination (not recorded which). The TCR comes from a woman aged 18 to 35 who received the yellow fever vaccine. Donor details come from another sample of the same person, matched by shared clones. The receptor chain draws on TRBV12-3 or TRBV12-4 and TRBJ1-5; the D segment cannot be called with confidence. The DNA sequence is given as TGTGCCAGCAGACGGGAGCAAGGACAGCCCCAGCATTTT. It specifies CASRREQGQPQHF.